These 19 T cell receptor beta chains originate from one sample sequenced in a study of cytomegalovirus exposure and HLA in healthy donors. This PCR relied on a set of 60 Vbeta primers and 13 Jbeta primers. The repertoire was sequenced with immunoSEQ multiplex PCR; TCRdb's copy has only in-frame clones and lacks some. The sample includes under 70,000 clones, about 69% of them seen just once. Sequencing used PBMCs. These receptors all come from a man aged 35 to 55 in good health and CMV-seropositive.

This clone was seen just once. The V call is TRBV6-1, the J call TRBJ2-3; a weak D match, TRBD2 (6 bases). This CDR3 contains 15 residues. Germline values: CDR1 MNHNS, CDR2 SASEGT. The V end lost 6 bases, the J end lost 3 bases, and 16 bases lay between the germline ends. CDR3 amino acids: CASSGDSRSTDTQYF. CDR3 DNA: TGTGCCAGCAGCGGGGACTCACGAAGTACAGATACGCAGTATTTT.

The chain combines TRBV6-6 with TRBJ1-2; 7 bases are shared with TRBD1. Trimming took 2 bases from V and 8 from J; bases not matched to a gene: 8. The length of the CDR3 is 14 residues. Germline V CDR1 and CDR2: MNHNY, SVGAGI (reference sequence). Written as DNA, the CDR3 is TGTGCCAGCAGTTACCCGGAGGGGGCCGGGGGCTACACCTTC. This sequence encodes CASSYPEGAGGYTF.

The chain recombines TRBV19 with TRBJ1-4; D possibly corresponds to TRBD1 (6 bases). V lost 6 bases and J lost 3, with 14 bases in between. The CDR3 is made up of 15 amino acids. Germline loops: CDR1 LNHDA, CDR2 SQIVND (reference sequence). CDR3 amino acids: CASSTLTGSNEKLFF. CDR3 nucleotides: TGTGCCAGTAGCACCTTGACAGGCTCTAATGAAAAACTGTTTTTT.

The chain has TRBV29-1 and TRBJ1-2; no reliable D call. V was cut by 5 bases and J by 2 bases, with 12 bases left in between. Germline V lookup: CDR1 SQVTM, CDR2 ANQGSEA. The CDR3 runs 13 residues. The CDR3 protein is CSVPPLTNYGYTF. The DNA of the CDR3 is TGCAGCGTTCCACCCCTAACCAACTATGGCTACACCTTC. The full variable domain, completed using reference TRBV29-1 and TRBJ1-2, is SAVISQKPSRDICQRGTSLTIQCQVDSQVTMMFWYRQQPGQSLTLIATANQGSEATYESGFVIDKFPISRPNLTFSTLTVSNMSPEDSSIYLCSVPPLTNYGYTFGSGTRLTVV.

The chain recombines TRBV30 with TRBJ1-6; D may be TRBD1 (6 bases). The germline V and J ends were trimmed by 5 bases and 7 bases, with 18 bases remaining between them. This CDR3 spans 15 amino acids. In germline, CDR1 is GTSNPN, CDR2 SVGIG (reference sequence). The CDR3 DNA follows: TGTGCCTGGGGACGCAGGGGCCTACAAAATTCACCCCTCCACTTT. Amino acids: CAWGRRGLQNSPLHF.

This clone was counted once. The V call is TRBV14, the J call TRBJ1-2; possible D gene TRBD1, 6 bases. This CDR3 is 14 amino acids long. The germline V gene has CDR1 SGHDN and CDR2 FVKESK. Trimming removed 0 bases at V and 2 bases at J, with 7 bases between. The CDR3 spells CASSQDRGNYGYTF. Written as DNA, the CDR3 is TGTGCCAGCAGCCAAGATAGGGGGAACTATGGCTACACCTTC.

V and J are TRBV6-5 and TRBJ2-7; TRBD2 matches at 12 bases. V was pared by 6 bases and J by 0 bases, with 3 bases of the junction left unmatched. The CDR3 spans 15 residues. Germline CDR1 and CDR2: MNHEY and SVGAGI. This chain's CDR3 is CASSTTSGSSYEQYF. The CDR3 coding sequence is TGTGCCAGCAGCACGACTAGCGGGAGCTCCTACGAGCAGTACTTC.

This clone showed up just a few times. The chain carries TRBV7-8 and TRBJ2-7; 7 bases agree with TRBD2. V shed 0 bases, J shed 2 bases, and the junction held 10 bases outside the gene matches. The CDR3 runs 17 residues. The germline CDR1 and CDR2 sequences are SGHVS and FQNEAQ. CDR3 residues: CASSLAVGAGETYEQYF. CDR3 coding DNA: TGTGCCAGCAGCTTAGCGGTCGGGGCGGGGGAGACCTACGAGCAGTACTTC.

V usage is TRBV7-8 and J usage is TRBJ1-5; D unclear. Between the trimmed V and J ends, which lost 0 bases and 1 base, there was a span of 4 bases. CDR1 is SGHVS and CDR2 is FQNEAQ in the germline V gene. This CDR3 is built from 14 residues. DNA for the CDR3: TGTGCCAGCAGCTTAGCGCGCAGCAATCAGCCCCAGCATTTT. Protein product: CASSLARSNQPQHF.

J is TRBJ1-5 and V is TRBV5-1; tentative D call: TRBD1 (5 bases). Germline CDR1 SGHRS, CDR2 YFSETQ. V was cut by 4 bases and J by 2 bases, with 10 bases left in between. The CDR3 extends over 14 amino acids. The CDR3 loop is CASSRGEGNQPQHF. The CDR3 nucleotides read TGCGCCAGCAGCCGGGGGGAAGGCAATCAGCCCCAGCATTTT.

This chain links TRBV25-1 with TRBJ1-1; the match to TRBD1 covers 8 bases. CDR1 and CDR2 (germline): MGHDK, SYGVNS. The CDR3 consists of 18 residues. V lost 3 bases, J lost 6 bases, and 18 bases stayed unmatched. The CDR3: CASSDRDRIIVGEPEAFF. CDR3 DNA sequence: TGTGCCAGCAGTGACCGGGACAGGATAATCGTGGGGGAACCTGAAGCTTTCTTT.

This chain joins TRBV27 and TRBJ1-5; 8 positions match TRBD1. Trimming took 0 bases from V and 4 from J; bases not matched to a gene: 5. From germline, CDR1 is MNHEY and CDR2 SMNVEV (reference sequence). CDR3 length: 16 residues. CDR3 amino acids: CASSLSRDRPNQPQHF. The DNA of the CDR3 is TGTGCCAGCAGTTTATCAAGGGACAGGCCTAATCAGCCCCAGCATTTT.

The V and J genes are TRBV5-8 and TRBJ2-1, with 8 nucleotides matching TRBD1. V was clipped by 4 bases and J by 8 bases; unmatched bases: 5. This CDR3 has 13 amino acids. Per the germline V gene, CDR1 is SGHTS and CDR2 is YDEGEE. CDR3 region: CASSEDRAYEQFF. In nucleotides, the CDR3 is TGTGCCAGCAGCGAGGACAGGGCCTATGAGCAGTTCTTC.

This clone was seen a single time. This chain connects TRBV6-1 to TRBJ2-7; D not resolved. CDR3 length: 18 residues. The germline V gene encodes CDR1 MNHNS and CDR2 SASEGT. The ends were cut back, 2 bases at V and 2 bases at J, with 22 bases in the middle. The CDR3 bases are TGTGCCAGCAGTGAAAAGGTTGCGGATGATGGCGGTGCCTACGAGCAGTACTTC. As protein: CASSEKVADDGGAYEQYF.

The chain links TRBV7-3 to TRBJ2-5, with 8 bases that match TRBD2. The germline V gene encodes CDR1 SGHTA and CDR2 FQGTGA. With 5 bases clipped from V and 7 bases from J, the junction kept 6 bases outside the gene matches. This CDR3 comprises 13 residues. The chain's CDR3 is CASSRGLEGTQYF. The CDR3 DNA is TGTGCCAGCAGCCGGGGACTAGAGGGGACCCAGTACTTC.

CDR3 in amino acids: CATSSPPRARTGELFF. Written as DNA, the CDR3 is TGTGCCACCAGCAGCCCTCCGAGGGCAAGAACCGGGGAGCTGTTTTTT. The J gene is TRBJ2-2, the V gene TRBV15; D might be TRBD2 (5 bases). Trimming removed 3 bases at V and 5 bases at J, with 16 bases between. This CDR3 has 16 amino acids. Germline CDR1 reads LNHNV; CDR2 reads YYDKDF (reference sequence).

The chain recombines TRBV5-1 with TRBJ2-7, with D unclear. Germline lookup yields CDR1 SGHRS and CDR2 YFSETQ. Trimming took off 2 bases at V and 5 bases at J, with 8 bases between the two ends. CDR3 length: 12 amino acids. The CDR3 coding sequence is TGCGCCAGCAGCTTAAACTTCCACGAGCAGTACTTC. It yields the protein CASSLNFHEQYF.

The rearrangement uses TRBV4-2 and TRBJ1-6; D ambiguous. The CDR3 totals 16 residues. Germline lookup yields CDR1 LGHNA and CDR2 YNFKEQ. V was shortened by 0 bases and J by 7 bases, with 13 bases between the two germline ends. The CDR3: CASSQDWPPLNSPLHF. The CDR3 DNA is TGTGCCAGCAGCCAAGATTGGCCCCCGTTGAATTCACCCCTCCACTTT.

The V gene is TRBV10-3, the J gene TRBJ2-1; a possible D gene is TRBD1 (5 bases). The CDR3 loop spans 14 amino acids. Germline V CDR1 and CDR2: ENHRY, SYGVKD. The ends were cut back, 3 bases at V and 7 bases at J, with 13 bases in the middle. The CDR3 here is CAISDETVSNEQFF. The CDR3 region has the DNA TGTGCCATCAGTGACGAGACAGTCTCAAATGAGCAGTTCTTC.